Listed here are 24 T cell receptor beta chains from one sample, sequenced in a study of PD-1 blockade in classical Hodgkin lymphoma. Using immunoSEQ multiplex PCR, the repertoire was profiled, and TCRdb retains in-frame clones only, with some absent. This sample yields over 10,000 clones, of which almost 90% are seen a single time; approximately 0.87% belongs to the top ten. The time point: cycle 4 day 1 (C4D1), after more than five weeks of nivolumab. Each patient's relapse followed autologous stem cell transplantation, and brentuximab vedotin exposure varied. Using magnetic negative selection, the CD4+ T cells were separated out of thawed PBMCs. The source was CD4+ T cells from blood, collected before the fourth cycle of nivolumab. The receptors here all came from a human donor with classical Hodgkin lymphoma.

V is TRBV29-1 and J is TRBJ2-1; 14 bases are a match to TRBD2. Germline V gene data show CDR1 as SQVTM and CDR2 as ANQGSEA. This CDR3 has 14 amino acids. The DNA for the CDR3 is TGCAGTTCTGGCCGACTAGCGGGGGGGGATGAGCAGTTCTTC. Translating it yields CSSGRLAGGDEQFF.

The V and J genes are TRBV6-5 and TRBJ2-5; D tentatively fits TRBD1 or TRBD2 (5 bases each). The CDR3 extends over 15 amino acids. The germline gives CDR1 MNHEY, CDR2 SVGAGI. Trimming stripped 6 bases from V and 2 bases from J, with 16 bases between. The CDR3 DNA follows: TGTGCCAGCAGGCCCCATGGGGGTCGACAAGAGACCCAGTACTTC. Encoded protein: CASRPHGGRQETQYF.

CDR3 in amino acids: CASSRRARSFNEKLFF. CDR3 coding DNA: TGTGCCAGCAGTCGCCGCGCCAGGTCCTTTAATGAAAAACTGTTTTTT. V usage is TRBV6-6 and J usage is TRBJ1-4; D unclear. The CDR3 is 16 amino acids. Germline assignment: CDR1 MNHNY and CDR2 SVGAGI (reference sequence). Trimming cost V 5 bases and J 4 bases, with 17 bases left between them.

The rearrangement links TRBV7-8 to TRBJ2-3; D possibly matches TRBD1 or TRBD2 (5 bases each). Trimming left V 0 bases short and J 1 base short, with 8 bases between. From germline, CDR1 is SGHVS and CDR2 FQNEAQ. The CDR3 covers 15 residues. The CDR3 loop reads CASSLARGRTDTQYF. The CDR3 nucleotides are TGTGCCAGCAGCTTAGCCCGGGGACGCACAGATACGCAGTATTTT.

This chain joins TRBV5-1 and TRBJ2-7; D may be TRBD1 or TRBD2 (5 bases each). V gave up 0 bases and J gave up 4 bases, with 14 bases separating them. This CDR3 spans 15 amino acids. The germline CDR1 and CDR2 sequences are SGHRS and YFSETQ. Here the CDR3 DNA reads TGCGCCAGCAGCTTGGTTGGGACCAGGGCGTACGAGCAGTACTTC. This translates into CASSLVGTRAYEQYF.

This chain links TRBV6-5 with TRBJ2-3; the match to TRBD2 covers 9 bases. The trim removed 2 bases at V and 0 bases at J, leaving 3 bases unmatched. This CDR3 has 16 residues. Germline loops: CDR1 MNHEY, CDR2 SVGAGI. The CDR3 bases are TGTGCCAGCAGTTACAAGCGGGGGGCTAGCACAGATACGCAGTATTTT. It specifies CASSYKRGASTDTQYF.

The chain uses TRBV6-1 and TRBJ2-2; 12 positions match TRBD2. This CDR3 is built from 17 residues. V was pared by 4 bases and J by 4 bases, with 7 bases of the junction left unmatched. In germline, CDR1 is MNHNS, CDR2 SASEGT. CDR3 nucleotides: TGTGCCAGCAGTGTACGGACTAGCGGGGTTTCCACCGGGGAGCTGTTTTTT. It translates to CASSVRTSGVSTGELFF.

This CDR3 is CASSQGPGINTEAFF. CDR3 in DNA: TGCGCCAGCAGCCAAGGACCCGGGATTAACACTGAAGCTTTCTTT. The V call is TRBV4-1, the J call TRBJ1-1; D not resolved. The germline V gene has CDR1 MGHRA and CDR2 YSYEKL. Trimming left V 1 base short and J 2 bases short, with 11 bases between. This CDR3 is 15 amino acids long.

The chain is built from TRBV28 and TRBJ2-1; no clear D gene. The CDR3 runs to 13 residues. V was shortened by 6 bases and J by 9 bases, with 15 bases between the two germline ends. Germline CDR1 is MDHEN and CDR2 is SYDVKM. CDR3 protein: CASRPPALGEQFF. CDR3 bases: TGTGCCAGCAGACCGCCGGCCCTAGGTGAGCAGTTCTTC.

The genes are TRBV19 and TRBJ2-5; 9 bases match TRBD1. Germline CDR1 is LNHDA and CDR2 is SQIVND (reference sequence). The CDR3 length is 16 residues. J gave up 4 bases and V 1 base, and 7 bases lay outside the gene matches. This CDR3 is CASSIVTGGTRETQYF. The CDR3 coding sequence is TGTGCCAGTAGTATAGTGACAGGGGGTACGAGAGAGACCCAGTACTTC.

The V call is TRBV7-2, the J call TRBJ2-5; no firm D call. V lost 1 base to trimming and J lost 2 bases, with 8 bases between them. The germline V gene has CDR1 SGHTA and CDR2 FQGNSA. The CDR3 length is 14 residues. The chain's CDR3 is CASSLVYGQETQYF. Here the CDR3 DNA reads TGTGCCAGCAGCTTAGTCTACGGGCAAGAGACCCAGTACTTC. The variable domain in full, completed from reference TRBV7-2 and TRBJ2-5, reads GAGVSQSPSNKVTEKGKDVELRCDPISGHTALYWYRQSLGQGLEFLIYFQGNSAPDKSGLPSDRFSAERTGGSVSTLTIQRTQQEDSAVYLCASSLVYGQETQYFGPGTRLLVL.

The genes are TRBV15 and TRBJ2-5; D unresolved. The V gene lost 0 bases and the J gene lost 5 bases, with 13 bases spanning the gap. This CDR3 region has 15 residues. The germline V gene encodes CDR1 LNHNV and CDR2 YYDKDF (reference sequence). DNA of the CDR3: TGTGCCACCAGCAGAGATACATCCGACTGGGAGACCCAGTACTTC. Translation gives CATSRDTSDWETQYF.

CDR3 region: CASNLGGPSTYEQYF. The DNA for the CDR3 is TGTGCCAGCAACCTCGGGGGGCCCTCAACCTACGAGCAGTACTTC. This chain uses TRBV4-2 with TRBJ2-7, with D perhaps matching TRBD2 (7 bases). The germline gives CDR1 LGHNA, CDR2 YNFKEQ. This CDR3 has 15 residues. V was clipped by 7 bases and J by 2 bases, with 18 bases between them.

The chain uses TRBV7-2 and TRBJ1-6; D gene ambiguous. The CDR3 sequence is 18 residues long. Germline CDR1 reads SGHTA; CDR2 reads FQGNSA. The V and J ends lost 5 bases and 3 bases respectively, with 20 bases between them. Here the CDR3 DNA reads TGTGCCAGCAGCCTGCGGACCCTCATGAGAGGCTATAATTCACCCCTCCACTTT. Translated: CASSLRTLMRGYNSPLHF.

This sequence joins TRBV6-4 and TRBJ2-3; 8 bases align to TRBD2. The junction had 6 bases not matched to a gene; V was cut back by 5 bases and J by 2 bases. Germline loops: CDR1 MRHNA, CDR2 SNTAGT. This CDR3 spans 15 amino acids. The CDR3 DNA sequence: TGTGCCAGCAGTCCGGGACTAGAATACACAGATACGCAGTATTTT. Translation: CASSPGLEYTDTQYF.

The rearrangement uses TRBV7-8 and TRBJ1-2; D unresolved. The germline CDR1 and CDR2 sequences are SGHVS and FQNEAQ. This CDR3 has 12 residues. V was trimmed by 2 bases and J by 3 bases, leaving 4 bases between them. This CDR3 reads CASSLRDYGYTF. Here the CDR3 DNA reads TGTGCCAGCAGCTTAAGGGACTATGGCTACACCTTC.

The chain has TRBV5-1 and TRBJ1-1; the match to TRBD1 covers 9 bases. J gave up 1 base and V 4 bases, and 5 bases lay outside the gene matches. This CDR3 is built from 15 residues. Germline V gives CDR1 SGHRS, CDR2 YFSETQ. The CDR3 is CASSTGTGPNTEAFF. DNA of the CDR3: TGCGCCAGCAGCACGGGGACAGGGCCGAACACTGAAGCTTTCTTT.

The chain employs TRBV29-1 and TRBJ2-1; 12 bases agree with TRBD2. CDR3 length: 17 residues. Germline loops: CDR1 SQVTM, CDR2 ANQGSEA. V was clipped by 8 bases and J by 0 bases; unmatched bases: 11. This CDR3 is CSIVTSGRGSSYNEQFF. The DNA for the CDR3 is TGCAGCATCGTGACTAGCGGGAGAGGGAGCTCCTACAATGAGCAGTTCTTC.

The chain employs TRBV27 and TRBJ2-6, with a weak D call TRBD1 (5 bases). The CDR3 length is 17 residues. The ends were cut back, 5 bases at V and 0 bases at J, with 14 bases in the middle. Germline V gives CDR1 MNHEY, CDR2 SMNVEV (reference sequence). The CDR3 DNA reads TGTGCCAGCAGTCCTGGACATGGCAGCTCTGGGGCCAACGTCCTGACTTTC. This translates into CASSPGHGSSGANVLTF.

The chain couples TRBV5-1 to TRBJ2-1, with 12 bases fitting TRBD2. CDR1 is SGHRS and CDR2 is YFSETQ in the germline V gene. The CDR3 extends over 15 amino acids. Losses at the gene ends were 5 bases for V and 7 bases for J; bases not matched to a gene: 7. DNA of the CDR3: TGCGCCAGCAGTCTAGCGGGGGGGCTATGGAATGAGCAGTTCTTC. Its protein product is CASSLAGGLWNEQFF.

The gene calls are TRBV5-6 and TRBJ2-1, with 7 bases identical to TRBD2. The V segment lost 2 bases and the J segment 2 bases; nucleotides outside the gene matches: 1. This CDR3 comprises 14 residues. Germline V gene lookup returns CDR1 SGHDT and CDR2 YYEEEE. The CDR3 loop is CASSFRGAYNEQFF. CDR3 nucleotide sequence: TGTGCCAGCAGCTTCCGGGGGGCCTACAATGAGCAGTTCTTC.

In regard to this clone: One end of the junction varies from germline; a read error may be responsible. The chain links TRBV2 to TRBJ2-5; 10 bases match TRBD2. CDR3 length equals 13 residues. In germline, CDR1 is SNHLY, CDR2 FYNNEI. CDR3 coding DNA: TGTGCCAGCAGTGATTGGCCTAGCGGGGGACATGACTTC. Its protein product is CASSDWPSGGHDF.

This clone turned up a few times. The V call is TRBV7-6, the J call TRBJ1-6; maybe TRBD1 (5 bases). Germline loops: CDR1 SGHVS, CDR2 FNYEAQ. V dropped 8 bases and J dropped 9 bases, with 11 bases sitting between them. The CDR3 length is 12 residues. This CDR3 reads CASGIQGSPLHF. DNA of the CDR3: TGTGCCAGCGGTATCCAGGGTTCACCCCTCCACTTT.

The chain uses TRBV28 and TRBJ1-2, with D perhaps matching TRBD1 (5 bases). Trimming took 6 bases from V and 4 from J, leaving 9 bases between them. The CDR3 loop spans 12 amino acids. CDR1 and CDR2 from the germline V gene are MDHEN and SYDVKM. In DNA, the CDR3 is TGTGCCAGCAGGGACACCGCCTATGGCTACACCTTC. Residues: CASRDTAYGYTF.